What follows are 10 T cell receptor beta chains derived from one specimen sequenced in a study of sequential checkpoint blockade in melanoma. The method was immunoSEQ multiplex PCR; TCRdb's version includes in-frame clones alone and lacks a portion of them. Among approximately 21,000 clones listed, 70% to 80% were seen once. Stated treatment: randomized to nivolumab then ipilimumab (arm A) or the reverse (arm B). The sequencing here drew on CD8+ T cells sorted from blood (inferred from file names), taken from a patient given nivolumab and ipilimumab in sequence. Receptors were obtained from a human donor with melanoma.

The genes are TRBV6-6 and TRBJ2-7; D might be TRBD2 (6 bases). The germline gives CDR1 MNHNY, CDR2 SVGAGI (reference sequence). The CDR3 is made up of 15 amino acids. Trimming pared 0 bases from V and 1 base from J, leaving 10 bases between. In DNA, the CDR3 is TGTGCCAGCAGTTACTCGAGTAGCGGATCCTACGAGCAGTACTTC. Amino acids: CASSYSSSGSYEQYF.

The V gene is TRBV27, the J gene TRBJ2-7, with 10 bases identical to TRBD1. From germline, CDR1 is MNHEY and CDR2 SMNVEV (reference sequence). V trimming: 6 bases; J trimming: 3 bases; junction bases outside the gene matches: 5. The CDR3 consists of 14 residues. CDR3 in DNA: TGTGCCAGCAGCCCCGGGACAGGGGTCTACGAGCAGTACTTC. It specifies CASSPGTGVYEQYF.

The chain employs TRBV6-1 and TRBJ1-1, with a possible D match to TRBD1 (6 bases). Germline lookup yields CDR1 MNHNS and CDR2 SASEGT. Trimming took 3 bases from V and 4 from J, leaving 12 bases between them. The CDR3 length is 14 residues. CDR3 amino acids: CASSENRGSTEAFF. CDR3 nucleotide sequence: TGTGCCAGCAGTGAGAATAGGGGGAGCACTGAAGCTTTCTTT.

Here the CDR3 reads CASSQYPPSGGPSYEQYF. The CDR3 DNA follows: TGCGCCAGCAGTCAATACCCTCCATCGGGAGGCCCTTCCTACGAGCAGTACTTC. This chain connects TRBV23-1 to TRBJ2-7; 7 positions agree with TRBD2. TRBV23-1 has ORF status, its function being uncertain. V lost 1 base, J lost 1 base, and 13 bases stayed unmatched. This CDR3 comprises 18 residues.

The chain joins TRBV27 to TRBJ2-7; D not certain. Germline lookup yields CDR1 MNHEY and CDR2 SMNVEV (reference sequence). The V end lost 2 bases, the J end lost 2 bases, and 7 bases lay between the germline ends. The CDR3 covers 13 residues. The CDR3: CASSLTGPYEQYF. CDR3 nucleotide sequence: TGTGCCAGCAGTTTAACCGGTCCCTACGAGCAGTACTTC.

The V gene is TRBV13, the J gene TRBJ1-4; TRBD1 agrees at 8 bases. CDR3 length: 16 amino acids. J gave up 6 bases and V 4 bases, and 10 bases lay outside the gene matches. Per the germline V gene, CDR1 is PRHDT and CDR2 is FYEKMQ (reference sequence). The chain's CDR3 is CASSSQAETGDEKLFF. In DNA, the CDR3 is TGTGCCAGCAGCTCACAGGCGGAGACAGGGGATGAAAAACTGTTTTTT.

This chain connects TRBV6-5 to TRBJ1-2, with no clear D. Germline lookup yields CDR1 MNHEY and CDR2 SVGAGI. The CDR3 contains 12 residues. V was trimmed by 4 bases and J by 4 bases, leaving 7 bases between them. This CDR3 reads CASSSQAYGYTF. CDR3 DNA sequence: TGTGCCAGCAGTTCCCAAGCCTATGGCTACACCTTC.

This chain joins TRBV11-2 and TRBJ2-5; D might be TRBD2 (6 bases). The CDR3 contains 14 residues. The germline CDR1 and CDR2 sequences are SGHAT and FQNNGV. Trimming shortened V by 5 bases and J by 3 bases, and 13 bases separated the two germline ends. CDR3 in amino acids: CASSRGWQKETQYF. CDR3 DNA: TGTGCCAGCAGCCGGGGGTGGCAGAAAGAGACCCAGTACTTC.

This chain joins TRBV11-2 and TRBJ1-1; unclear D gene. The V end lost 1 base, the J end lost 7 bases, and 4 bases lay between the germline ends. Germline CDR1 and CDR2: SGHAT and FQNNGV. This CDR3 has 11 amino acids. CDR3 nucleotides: TGTGCCAGCAGCTTAGCCCTTGAAGCTTTCTTT. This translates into CASSLALEAFF.

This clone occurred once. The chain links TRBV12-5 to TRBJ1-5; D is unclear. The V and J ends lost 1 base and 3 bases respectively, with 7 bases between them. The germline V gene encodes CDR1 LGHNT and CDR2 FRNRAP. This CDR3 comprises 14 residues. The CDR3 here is CASGLDTVNQPQHF. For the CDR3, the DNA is TGTGCTAGTGGTTTGGACACCGTCAATCAGCCCCAGCATTTT.